This T cell receptor beta chain originates from a study of CD4+ T cells in melanoma (dated by TCRdb to the early 2020s). The study in broad terms: The study investigated neoantigen-specific CD4+ T cells in human melanoma. The paper's findings and limits, for the study overall: Diverse differentiation states were reported to be shown by neoantigen-specific CD4+ T cells in melanoma. Neoantigen-specific CD4+ T cells were reported to be correlated with the function of CD8+ T cells, macrophages and B cells.

Receptors were amplified or captured by the immunoSEQ multiplex PCR assay. TCRdb holds this immuneACCESS table with in-frame rearrangements only. Some clones are missing; in checked studies, unresolved V genes explain under half, and the rest has no known cause. The table for this sample lists 15,000 to 20,000 clones; 81% of them were counted only once. In total, the top ten clones hold about 5.4% of the sample. This clone came up a few times. The clone's antigen remains unknown. No much larger clone is present one base from it, and per-base qualities are unavailable. The donors were melanoma patients. The CDR3, cysteine through phenylalanine, is 14 amino acids long. The kept DNA is CDR3 alone, 42 bases in frame from the first base. The germline V gene supplies CDR1 ENHRY and CDR2 SYGVKD. Trimming removed 8 bases from V and 6 bases from J; the gene matches leave 12 bases unexplained.

The source material was cells from a culture (not recorded whether cultured in vitro). Recombination joined TRBV10-3 with TRBJ1-2; 7 central bases correspond to TRBD1. This clonotype was sampled from a human donor with melanoma. The bases read TGTGCCATCGCCTCTACAGGGGTTTCGGATGGCTACACCTTC. The translation is CAIASTGVSDGYTF.